This TCR beta chain appears in the sequencing data of a study of cytomegalovirus exposure and HLA in healthy donors (dated by TCRdb to 2016 to 2017). Some background on the complete study: In an earlier analysis of 450 to 750 of the donors, 276 Gb of sequence data and just under 120 million unique TCR beta sequences from 150 million to 200 million T cells were reported. Approximately 310 gigabases of sequencing data and around 87 million unique TCR sequences were included in an early release covering about 700 HLA-typed donors. Of the approximately 400 genotyped donors, about 80% fell in the genetic ancestry cluster associated with self-reported Caucasian donors. The aim of the study was to test whether cataloging public T cell receptors could identify signatures of past pathogen exposure. The T cell repertoires of some 700 subjects were profiled by immunosequencing and related to cytomegalovirus serostatus. Along with the approximately 650-subject first cohort, a separate validation cohort of over a hundred different subjects was used. To predict cytomegalovirus infection status, the study brought together high-throughput TCR immunosequencing, statistical association of individual TCRs with disease status, and machine learning. To study patterns of TCR occurrence, a later analysis re-analyzed previously published TCR beta repertoires from 666 donors and added high-resolution HLA genotyping. Rather than using new phenotypic data, the later analysis identified candidate immune exposures from TCR beta sequences and from how often those sequences occurred across donors. An earlier analysis of some 600 of the donors applied high-throughput TCR beta sequencing to assess whether each TCR beta V gene segment acted as functional or pseudogenic. Donor age, sex, ethnicity and CMV serostatus were collected together with the repertoire data. A later genetic analysis used genome-wide SNP genotypes for about 65% of the 666 donors, treating that subset as a discovery cohort. All discovery cohort repertoires had been generated using a single sequencing platform. Both class I and class II loci were covered by HLA typing, at four-digit resolution. Typing coverage varied by locus: about 620-640 donors for A, B, C, DRB1 and DQB1; approximately 560 for DQA1; 606 for DPA1; roughly 470 for DPB1. Roughly 5 DR-DQ haplotypes were treated as single units for association and clustering because of strong linkage in the cohort. On average, approximately 250,000 unique TCR beta nucleotide sequences were sequenced per donor among about 400 genotyped donors of the cohort, with 15% to 20% of those sequences being non-productive. Overall results and qualifications from the work: Immune exposure information for the cohort was limited to CMV serostatus. Linkage disequilibrium might explain the correlated functional status among segregating V segments, but an unknown experimental factor could not be excluded. A later genetic analysis associated a missense DCLRE1C variant with V-gene and J-gene trimming of TCR beta chains, and an independent cohort replicated the association. The earlier analysis of 450 to 700 of the donors excluded roughly 16 rarely observed V segments, including chromosome 9 orphons, because counts were too low. The study listed 150 to 200 TCR beta chains as associated with cytomegalovirus. In this cohort, only TCR beta chains were sequenced, and detectable features were limited by the absence of alpha or paired-chain data. Roughly uniform sequencing depth across donors was assumed in presence/absence analyses, although this assumption may not hold. In vitro tests confirmed that three of the cytomegalovirus-associated TCR beta chains recognize cytomegalovirus antigens. At a false discovery rate of 0.05, a later analysis linked some 17,000 TCR beta sequences to specific HLA alleles. According to a later genetic analysis, donors in an Asian-associated ancestry cluster had fewer N-insertions in productive TCRs than the approximately 670-donor mean. According to a later analysis, parvovirus B19, influenza, CMV and Epstein-Barr virus appeared linked to several top co-occurrence clusters. Compared with equally common non-associated chains, HLA-associated TCR beta chains in a later analysis were more clonally expanded and had lower generation probabilities. The 87-base-pair reads could not distinguish some IMGT-functional V segments, including TRBV6-2 and TRBV6-3, so those segments were excluded. Strong co-occurrence of HLA alleles, especially DR and DQ, made assigning TCR associations to individual alleles difficult. A further reported finding was that TCR beta sequences accurately predicted the HLA-A and HLA-B alleles for most subjects in the first cohort. In a later analysis, the rate of TCR association differed among HLA loci, with DRB1 alleles having the most associated TCRs and HLA-C alleles having the fewest. Because some donors lacked HLA typing at each locus, the association tests relied only on the typed subset. In both the original and validation cohorts, the classifier was reported to diagnose cytomegalovirus status with high specificity and sensitivity. The sequencing pipeline was judged likely to have produced a cluster of highly shared sequence variants as a technical artifact. A later analysis found that most CMV-associated TCR beta chains appeared HLA-restricted, with HLA associations seemingly driven largely by CMV exposure. The authors suggested that the approach could potentially be generalized to other disease states and immunological phenotypes. While some public TCRs were present in many individuals, most TCR sequences turned up only very rarely across donors. Broadly in line with IMGT annotations, most TCR beta V segments showed up in productive rearrangements about 87% or about 30% of the time in an earlier analysis of approximately 640 of the donors.

For this clone: Its cognate antigen has yet to be identified. No much larger clonotype is one base removed from it; base qualities were not supplied.

The cohort consisted of some 730 healthy bone marrow donors. At the time of sampling, every cohort member was nominally healthy, though immune exposures that went unrecorded were likely present. The donor was CMV seropositive and was included in the group of 250 to 300 seropositive cohort members. Every donor gave a peripheral blood sample, and the peripheral blood mononuclear cells from that sample were used for TCR beta sequencing. The Qiagen DNeasy Blood Extraction Kit was used to extract genomic DNA from the blood cell samples. Library construction relied on the immunoSEQ multiplex PCR assay. For the multiplex PCR, a mixture combining 60 forward primers for TCR Vbeta segments and 13 reverse primers for TCR Jbeta segments was used. A multiplex PCR assay on genomic DNA amplified the CDR3 region of rearranged TCR beta genes. The Illumina HiSeq System was used to sequence the amplified TCR beta libraries as 87-base-pair reads. The study's own analysis went as follows. A later analysis counted approximately 74 million unique TCR beta chains across the 600 to 850 repertoires, and 10 million to 12 million of these chains were shared by at least two donors. A nearest-neighbor algorithm error-corrected the raw reads and collapsed the reads into unique sequences, merging closely related sequences to remove PCR and sequencing errors. CDR3 sequences were aligned to IMGT reference sequences to assign V, D and J gene segments. For a sequence to be retained, a match of at least six nucleotides was required to both a V gene segment and a J gene segment. A rearrangement counted as productive if the CDR3 had no stop codons and remained in frame with V and J, and every other rearrangement counted as non-productive. CDR3 was defined according to IMGT convention as the region running from the second conserved V-encoded cysteine to the conserved J-encoded phenylalanine. The earlier analysis of about 560 of the donors excluded any sequence lacking an unambiguous match to a single V gene segment. An earlier analysis of a few hundred of the donors called V segments functional above 56.7% productive rearrangements and segregating when the between-donor standard deviation exceeded 5%. A statistical classification framework was developed to diagnose cytomegalovirus status using the catalog of TCR beta chain sequences. A later analysis assigned V and J genes by comparing TCR nucleotide sequences with IMGT/GENE-DB human TR gene sequences. A later analysis assigned CDR3 sequences and most-parsimonious VDJ recombination scenarios with the TCRdist pipeline. In a later analysis, each TCR beta chain was defined by its CDR3 amino acid sequence together with its V-gene family, and reads lacking a unique V-gene family were excluded. In a later analysis, approximately 590 highly shared, low-generation-probability nucleotide sequences were removed to address suspected cross-contamination and a sequencing artifact. For each public chain, a later analysis derived a clonal expansion index from normalized ranks of inferred template counts within each repertoire. In a later analysis, generation probabilities were computed with a VDJ recombination model fitted to out-of-frame rearrangements, and the resulting probabilities were checked against IGoR. In a later analysis, TCR-TCR, TCR-HLA and TCR-CMV co-occurrence was scored with hypergeometric tests, and a repertoire-size bias correction was applied to TCR pairs. To estimate false discovery rates, a later analysis permuted the HLA or CMV assignments 20 times. In a later analysis, co-occurring TCRs were grouped using DBSCAN, and TCRdist sequence similarity was added for clustering within HLA-allele-positive subsets. For co-occurrence clustering, repertoires with fewer than 30,000 or more than 120,000 public chains were excluded, along with five or six repertoires with anomalous nucleotide sharing. TCRdb mirrors the immuneACCESS table, restricted to in-frame sequences. Some clones are absent from its copies; in checked studies, under half trace to an unresolved V gene, and the reason for the others is unknown. V and J calls and clone size are as listed in that table; D and trimming were resolved from the DNA. The sample data list approximately 110,000 clones, and 74% of these were observed just once. In total, the top ten clones hold more than 2% of the sample.

V sheds 4 bases and J sheds 4 bases, leaving 17 bases between their ends. Counted from cysteine to phenylalanine, this CDR3 has 15 amino acids. Only the CDR3 region is kept as DNA, spanning 45 bases read in frame from base 1. Looking up the germline V gene yields CDR1 SGHRS and CDR2 YFSETQ. The chain employs TRBV5-1 and TRBJ1-1; TRBD1 is a possible D gene, resting on 5 matching bases. This clonotype originated in a man aged 50 to 59 in good health and CMV-seropositive. Source material: PBMCs. In nucleotides, the sequence is TGCGCCAGCAGCCGGGGGGGGGAGGGAGCCACTGAAGCTTTCTTT. It codes for CASSRGGEGATEAFF.